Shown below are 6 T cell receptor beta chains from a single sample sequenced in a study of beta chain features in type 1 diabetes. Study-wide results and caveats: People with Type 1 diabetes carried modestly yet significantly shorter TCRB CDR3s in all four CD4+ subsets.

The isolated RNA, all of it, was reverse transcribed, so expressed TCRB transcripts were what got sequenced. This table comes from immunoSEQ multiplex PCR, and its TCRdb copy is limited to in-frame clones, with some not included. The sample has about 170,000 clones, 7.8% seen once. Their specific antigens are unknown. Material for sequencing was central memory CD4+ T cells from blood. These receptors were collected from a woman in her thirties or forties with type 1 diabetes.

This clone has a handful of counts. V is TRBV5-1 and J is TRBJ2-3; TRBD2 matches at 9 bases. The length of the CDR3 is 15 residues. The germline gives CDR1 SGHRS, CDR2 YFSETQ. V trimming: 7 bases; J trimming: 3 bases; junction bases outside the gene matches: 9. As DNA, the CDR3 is TGCGCCAGCGGAGATAGCGGGAGAAGTACAGATACGCAGTATTTT. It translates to CASGDSGRSTDTQYF.

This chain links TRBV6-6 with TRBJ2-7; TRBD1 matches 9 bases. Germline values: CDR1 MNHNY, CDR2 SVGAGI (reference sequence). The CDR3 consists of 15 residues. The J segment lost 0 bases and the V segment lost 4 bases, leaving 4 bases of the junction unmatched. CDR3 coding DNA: TGTGCCAGCAGTTGGGACAGGGCGAGCTCCTACGAGCAGTACTTC. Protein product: CASSWDRASSYEQYF.

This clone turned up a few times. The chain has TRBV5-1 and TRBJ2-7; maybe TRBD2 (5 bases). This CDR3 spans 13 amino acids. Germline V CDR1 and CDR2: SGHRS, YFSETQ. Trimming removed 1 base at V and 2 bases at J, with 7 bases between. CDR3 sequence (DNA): TGCGCCAGCAGCTTGTCGGGGACCTACGAGCAGTACTTC. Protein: CASSLSGTYEQYF.

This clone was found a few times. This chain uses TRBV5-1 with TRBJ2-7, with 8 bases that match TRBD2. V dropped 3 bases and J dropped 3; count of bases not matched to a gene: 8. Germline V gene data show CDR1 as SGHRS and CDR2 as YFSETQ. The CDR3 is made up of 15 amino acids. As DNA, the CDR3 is TGCGCCAGCAGCTCCGGGGGGGGATGGGACTACGAGCAGTACTTC. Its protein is CASSSGGGWDYEQYF.

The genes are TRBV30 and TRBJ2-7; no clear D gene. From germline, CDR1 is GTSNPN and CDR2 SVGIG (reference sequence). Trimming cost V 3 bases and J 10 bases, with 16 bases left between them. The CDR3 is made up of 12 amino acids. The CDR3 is CAWSDTTSDQYF. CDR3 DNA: TGTGCCTGGAGCGATACTACTTCGGATCAGTACTTC.

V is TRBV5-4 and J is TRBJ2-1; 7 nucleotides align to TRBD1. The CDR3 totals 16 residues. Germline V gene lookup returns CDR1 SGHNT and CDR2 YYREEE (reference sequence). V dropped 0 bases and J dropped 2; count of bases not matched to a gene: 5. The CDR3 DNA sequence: TGTGCCAGCAGCTTGGAAGGGGGCCTGACCTACAATGAGCAGTTCTTC. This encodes CASSLEGGLTYNEQFF.